This record looks at one T cell receptor beta chain sequence and its context. This clonotype showed up just once. Its antigen remains undetermined. The sample holds no much larger clone one base away, and base qualities are not on file. A single read counts as weak evidence. The sample is drawn from a study of CD8 T cells in Susac syndrome (dated by TCRdb to the late 2010s). Regarding the complete study: Among the sequenced Susac syndrome patients, about 6 had clinically active disease and about eight were in clinical remission. At the time of blood withdrawal, Susac syndrome patients were either therapy-naive, taking corticosteroids (with some also receiving IVIg), or on IVIg alone. The study used repertoire sequencing to test whether antigen drove CD8+ T cell activation and differentiation in Susac syndrome.

Here is what the overall study found, with its caveats: In patients with Susac syndrome, the CD4+ T cell repertoire showed no detectable clonal expansion. The number of individuals in the TCR sequencing and HLA analysis was recognized as being relatively small.

Peripheral blood CD8+ and CD4+ T cells from healthy donors, Susac syndrome patients and multiple sclerosis patients were profiled by high-throughput TCR beta sequencing. The Susac syndrome patients fulfilled recently defined diagnostic criteria for either definite or probable disease. CD8+ TEMRA cells were enriched by FACS, while bulk CD8+ and CD4+ T cells were purified by magnetic negative isolation. Blood was drawn into EDTA tubes, processed within 24 hours, and PBMCs were isolated by density gradient centrifugation. PBMCs intended for TCR sequencing were cryopreserved in liquid nitrogen and were subsequently thawed in a 37 degrees C water bath. The sorted or isolated CD4+, CD8+ and CD8+ TEMRA cells reached a purity of at least 90%. RNA was extracted using the RNeasy kit, and roughly 0.5 to 1 microgram was reverse transcribed with random hexamers. TCR beta CDR3 regions were amplified with the immunoSEQ multiplex PCR assay covering 54 Vbeta and 13 Jbeta segments. Bias from PCR amplification was corrected by using a synthetic template baseline for primer optimization and for computational correction. The paper's processing steps were these. Reads were assigned to V, D and J genes according to IMGT and analyzed in immunoSEQ Analyzer, with only productive sequences retained. Clonality was computed as one minus Shannon entropy normalized by log2 of the number of productive unique sequences. For each patient and control, public and private clones were evaluated among the 100 most prevalent clones. A clone was defined as Susac-specific if it was absent from the healthy and MS cohorts, from roughly 990 published viral clones and from other ImmuneACCESS disease sequences. The public reads were quality trimmed at Q25 with fastp and then assembled into clones with MiXCR by TCRdb, keeping productive beta chains. Every entry covers one CDR3 protein and lists the most common genes and DNA from its rows. The V and J calls here are based on TCRdb, not the publication. Present in this sample are about 140,000 distinct CDR3 sequences, just under 95% of which were seen just once. 0.14% of the sample rests with the top ten.

This sequence was found in a human donor with Susac syndrome. Sequencing input: CD4+ T cells from PBMCs.

The nucleotide sequence is given as TGCAGTGCTAGAGATGAACAGGGGGCCACAGATACGCAGTATTTT. Its protein reads: CSARDEQGATDTQYF. In this chain, TRBV20-1 is recombined with TRBJ2-3; 9 bases in the middle match TRBD1. Trimming takes 0 bases off V and 2 bases off J; junction bases not matched to a gene: 3. The germline V gene (reference sequence) yields DFQATT for CDR1 and SNEGSKA for CDR2. Inclusive of the bounding cysteine and phenylalanine, the CDR3 is 15 residues long. Of all the DNA, just the CDR3 is kept, 45 bases in frame from base 1.